The entry that follows covers one TCR beta chain sequence. The data were obtained in a study of T cell repertoires in cytomegalovirus infection. Germline CDR1 SNHLY, CDR2 FYNNEI. CDR3 length: 15 amino acids. Trimming stripped 2 bases from V and 10 bases from J, with 18 bases between. TCRdb used MiXCR to reprocess the reads, holding one entry per CDR3 protein. The sample holds 510,000 or so distinct CDR3 sequences, about a quarter seen once. The rearrangement links TRBV2 to TRBJ2-4; tentatively, D is TRBD2 (6 bases). The sample was PBMCs. The clonotype comes from a human donor in good health (CMV status not recorded). Some clones in this sample may be carry-over from other donors' samples. The CDR3 sequence: CASSELVGGTGIQYF. The DNA of the CDR3 is TGTGCCAGCAGTGAATTGGTCGGAGGGACTGGGATTCAGTACTTC. Using reference TRBV2 and TRBJ2-4 for the parts outside the CDR3, the full variable domain is EPEVTQTPSHQVTQMGQEVILRCVPISNHLYFYWYRQILGQKVEFLVSFYNNEISEKSEIFDDQFSVERPDGSNFTLKIRSTKLEDSAMYFCASSELVGGTGIQYFGAGTRLSVL.